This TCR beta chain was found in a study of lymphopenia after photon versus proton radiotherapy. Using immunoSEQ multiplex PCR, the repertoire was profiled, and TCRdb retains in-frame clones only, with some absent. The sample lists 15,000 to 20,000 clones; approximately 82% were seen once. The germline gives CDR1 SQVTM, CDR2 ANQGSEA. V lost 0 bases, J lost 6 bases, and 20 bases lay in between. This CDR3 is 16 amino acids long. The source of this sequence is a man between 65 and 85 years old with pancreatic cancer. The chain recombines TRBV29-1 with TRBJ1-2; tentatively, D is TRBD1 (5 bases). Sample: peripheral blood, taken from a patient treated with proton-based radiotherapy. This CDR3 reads CSVEDPRGGTADGYTF. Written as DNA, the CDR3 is TGCAGCGTTGAAGACCCCCGAGGAGGGACCGCTGATGGCTACACCTTC.